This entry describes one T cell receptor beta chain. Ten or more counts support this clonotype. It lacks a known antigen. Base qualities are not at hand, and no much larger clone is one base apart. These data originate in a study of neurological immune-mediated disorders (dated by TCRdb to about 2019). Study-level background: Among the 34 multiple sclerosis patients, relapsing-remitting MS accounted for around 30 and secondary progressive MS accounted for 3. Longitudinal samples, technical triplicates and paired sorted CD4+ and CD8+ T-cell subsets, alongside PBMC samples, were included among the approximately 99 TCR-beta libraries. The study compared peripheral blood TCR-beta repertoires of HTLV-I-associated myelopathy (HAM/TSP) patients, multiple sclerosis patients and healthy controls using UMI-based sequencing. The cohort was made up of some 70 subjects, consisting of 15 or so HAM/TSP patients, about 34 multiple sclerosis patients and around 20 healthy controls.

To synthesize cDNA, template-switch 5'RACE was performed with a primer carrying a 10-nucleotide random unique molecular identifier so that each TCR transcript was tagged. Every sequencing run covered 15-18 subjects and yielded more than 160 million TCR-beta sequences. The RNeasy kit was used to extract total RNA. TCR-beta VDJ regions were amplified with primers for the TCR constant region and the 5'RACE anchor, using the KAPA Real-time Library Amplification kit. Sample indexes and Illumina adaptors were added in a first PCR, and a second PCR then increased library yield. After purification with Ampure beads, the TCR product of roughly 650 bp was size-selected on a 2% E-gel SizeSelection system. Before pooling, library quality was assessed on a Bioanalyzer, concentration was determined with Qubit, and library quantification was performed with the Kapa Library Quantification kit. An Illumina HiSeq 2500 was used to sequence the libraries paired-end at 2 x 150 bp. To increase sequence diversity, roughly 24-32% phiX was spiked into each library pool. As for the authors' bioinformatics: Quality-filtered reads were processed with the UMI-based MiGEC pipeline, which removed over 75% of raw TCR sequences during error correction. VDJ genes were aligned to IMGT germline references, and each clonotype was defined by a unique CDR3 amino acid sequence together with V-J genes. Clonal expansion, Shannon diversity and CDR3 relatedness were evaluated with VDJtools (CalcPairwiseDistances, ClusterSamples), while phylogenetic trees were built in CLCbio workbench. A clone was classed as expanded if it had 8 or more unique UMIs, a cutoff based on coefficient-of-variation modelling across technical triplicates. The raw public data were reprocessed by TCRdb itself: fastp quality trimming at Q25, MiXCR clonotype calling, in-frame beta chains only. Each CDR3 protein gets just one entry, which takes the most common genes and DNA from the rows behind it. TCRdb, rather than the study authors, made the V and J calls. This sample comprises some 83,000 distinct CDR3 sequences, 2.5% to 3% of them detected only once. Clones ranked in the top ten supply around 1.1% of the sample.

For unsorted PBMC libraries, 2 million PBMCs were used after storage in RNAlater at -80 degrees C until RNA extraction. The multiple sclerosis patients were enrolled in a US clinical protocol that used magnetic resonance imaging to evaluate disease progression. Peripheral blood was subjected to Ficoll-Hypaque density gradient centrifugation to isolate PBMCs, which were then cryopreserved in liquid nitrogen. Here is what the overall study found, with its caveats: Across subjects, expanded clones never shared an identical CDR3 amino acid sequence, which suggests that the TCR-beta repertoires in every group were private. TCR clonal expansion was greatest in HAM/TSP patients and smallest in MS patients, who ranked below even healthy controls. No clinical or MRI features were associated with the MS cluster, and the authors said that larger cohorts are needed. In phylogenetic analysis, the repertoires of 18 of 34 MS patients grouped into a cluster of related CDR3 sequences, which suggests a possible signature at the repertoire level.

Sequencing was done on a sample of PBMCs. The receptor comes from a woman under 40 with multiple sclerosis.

The CDR3 protein sequence reads: CASSSSGRWNTGELFF. The nucleotides read TGTGCCAGCAGCTCGAGCGGGAGGTGGAACACCGGGGAGCTGTTTTTT. This chain joins TRBV6-5 to TRBJ2-2, and TRBD2 matches 9 of the central bases. CDR1 and CDR2 (MNHEY, SVGAGI) derive from the germline V gene. At the junction V is shortened by 6 bases and J by 1 base; bases outside the gene matches: 6. Reading from cysteine to phenylalanine, the CDR3 counts 16 amino acids. Only the CDR3 region is kept as DNA, spanning 48 bases read in frame from base 1.